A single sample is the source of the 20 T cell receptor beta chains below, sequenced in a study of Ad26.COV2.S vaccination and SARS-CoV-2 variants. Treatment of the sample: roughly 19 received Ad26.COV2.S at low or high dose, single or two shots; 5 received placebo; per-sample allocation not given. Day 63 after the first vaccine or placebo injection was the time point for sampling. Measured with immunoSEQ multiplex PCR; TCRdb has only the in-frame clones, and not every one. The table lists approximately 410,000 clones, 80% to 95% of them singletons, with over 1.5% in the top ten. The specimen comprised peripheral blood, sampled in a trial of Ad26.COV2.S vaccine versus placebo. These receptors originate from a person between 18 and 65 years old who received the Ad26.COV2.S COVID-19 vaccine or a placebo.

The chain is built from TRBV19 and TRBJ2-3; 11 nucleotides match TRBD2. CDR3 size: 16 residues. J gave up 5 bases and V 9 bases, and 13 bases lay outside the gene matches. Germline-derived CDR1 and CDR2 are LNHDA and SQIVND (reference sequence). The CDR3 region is CASKIPGLAGKDTQYF. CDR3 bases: TGTGCCAGCAAGATTCCTGGACTAGCGGGCAAAGATACGCAGTATTTT.

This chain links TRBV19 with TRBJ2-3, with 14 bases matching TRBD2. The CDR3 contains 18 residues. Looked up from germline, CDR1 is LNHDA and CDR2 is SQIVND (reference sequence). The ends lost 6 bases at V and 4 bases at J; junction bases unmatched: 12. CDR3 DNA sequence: TGTGCCAGTAGCCTGACTAGCGGGGGGGTTCGGAGGGCAGATACGCAGTATTTT. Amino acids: CASSLTSGGVRRADTQYF.

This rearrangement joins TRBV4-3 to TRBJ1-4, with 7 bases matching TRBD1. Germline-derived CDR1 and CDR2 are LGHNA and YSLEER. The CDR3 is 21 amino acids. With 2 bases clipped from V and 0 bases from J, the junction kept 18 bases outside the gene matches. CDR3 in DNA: TGCGCCAGCAGCCAAACTCCAAGGGAGGACAGGAAAATTGCAACTAATGAAAAACTGTTTTTT. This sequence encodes CASSQTPREDRKIATNEKLFF.

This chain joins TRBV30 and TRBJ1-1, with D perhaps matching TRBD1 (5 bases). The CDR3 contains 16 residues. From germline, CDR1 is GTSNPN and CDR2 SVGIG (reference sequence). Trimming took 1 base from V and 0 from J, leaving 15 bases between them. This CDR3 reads CAWSARPTEMNTEAFF. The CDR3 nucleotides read TGTGCCTGGAGTGCCAGACCGACAGAGATGAACACTGAAGCTTTCTTT. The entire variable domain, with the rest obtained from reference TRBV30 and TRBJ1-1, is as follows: SQTIHQWPATLVQPVGSPLSLECTVEGTSNPNLYWYRQAAGRGLQLLFYSVGIGQISSEVPQNLSASRPQDRQFILSSKKLLLSDSGFYLCAWSARPTEMNTEAFFGQGTRLTVV.

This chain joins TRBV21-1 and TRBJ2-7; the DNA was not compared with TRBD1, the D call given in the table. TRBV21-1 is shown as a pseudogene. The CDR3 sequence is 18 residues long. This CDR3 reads CASSKGGTGGITPYEQYF. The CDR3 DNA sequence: TGTGCCAGCAGCAAAGGTGGGACAGGGGGGATTACTCCCTACGAGCAGTACTTC.

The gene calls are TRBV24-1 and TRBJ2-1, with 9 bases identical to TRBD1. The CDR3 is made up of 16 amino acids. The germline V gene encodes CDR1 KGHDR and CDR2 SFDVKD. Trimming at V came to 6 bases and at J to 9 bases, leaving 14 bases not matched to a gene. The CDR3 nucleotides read TGTGCCACCAGTACGGACAGGGGCGCCCTAGATGGTGAGCAGTTCTTC. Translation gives CATSTDRGALDGEQFF.

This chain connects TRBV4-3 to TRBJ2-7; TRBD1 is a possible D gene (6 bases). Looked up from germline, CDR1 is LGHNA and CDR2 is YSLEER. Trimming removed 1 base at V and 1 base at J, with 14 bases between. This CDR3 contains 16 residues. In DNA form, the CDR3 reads TGCGCCAGCAGCCAAGGGACGCCAGGGGCGTCCTACGAGCAGTACTTC. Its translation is CASSQGTPGASYEQYF.

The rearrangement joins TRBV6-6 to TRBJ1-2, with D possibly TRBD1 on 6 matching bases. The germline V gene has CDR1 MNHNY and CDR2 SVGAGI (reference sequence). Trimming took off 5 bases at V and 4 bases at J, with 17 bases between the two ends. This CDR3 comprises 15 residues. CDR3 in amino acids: CASSITGYGTYGYTF. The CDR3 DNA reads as TGTGCCAGCAGTATTACAGGGTACGGGACCTATGGCTACACCTTC.

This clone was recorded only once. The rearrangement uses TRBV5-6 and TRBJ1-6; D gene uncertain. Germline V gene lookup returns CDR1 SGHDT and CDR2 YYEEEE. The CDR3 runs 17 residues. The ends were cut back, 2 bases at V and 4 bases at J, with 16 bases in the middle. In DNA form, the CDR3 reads TGTGCCAGCAGCTTCGTGGATAGACGGCTATATAATTCACCCCTCCACTTT. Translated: CASSFVDRRLYNSPLHF. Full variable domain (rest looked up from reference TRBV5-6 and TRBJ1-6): DAGVTQSPTHLIKTRGQQVTLRCSPKSGHDTVSWYQQALGQGPQFIFQYYEEEERQRGNFPDRFSGHQFPNYSSELNVNALLLGDSALYLCASSFVDRRLYNSPLHFGNGTRLTVT.

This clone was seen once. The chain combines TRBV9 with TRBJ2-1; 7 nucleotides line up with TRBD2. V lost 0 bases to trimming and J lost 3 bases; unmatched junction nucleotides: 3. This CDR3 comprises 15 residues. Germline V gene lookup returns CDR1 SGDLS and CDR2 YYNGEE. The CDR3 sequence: CASSVEIAGYNEQFF. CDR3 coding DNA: TGTGCCAGCAGCGTAGAGATAGCGGGCTACAATGAGCAGTTCTTC.

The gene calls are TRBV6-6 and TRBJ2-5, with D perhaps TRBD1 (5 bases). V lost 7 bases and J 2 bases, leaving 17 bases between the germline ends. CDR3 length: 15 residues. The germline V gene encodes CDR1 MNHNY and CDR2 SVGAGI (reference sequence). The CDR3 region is CASNNPTGRQETQYF. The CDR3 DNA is TGTGCCAGCAACAACCCCACAGGTCGGCAAGAGACCCAGTACTTC.

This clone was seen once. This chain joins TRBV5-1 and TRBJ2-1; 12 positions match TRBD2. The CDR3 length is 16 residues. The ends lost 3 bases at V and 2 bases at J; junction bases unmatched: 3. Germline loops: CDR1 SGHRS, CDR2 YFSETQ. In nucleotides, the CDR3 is TGCGCCAGCAGCTCCACTAGCGGGGGGACCTACAATGAGCAGTTCTTC. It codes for CASSSTSGGTYNEQFF.

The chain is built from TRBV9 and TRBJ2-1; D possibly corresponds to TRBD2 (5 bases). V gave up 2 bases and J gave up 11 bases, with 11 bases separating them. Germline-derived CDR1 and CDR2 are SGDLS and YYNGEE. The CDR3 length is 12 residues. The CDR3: CASSVSGSQQFF. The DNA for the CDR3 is TGTGCCAGCAGCGTGTCGGGGAGTCAGCAGTTCTTC.

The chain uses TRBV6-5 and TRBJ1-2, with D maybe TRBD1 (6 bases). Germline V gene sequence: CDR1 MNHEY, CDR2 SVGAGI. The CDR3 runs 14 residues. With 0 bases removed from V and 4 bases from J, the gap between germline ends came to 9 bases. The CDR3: CASSYSGGPYGYTF. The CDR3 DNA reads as TGTGCCAGCAGTTACTCGGGGGGGCCCTATGGCTACACCTTC.

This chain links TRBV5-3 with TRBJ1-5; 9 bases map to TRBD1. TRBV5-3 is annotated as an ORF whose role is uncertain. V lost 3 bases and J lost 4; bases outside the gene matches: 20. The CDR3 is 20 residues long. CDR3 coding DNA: TGTGCCAGAAGCTCCAATTCCCGGGACAGGGTTAGTTCGCTTAATCAGCCCCAGCATTTT. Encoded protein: CARSSNSRDRVSSLNQPQHF.

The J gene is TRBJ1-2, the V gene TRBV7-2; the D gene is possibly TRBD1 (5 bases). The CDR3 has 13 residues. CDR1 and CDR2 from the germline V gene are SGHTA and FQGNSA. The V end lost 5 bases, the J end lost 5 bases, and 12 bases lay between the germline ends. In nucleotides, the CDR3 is TGTGCCAGCAGCCCCGGGACCGAGTATGGCTACACCTTC. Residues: CASSPGTEYGYTF.

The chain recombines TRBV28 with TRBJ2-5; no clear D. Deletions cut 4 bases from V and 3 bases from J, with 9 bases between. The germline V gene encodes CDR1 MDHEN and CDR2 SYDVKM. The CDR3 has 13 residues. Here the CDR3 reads CASSSDWEETQYF. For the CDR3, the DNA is TGTGCCAGCAGTTCAGACTGGGAAGAGACCCAGTACTTC.

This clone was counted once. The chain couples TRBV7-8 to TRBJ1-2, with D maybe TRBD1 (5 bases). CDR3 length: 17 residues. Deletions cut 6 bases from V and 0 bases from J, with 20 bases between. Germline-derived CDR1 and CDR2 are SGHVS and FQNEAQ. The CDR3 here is CASSFEPGRRANYGYTF. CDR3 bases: TGTGCCAGCAGTTTTGAACCGGGACGGCGGGCTAACTATGGCTACACCTTC.

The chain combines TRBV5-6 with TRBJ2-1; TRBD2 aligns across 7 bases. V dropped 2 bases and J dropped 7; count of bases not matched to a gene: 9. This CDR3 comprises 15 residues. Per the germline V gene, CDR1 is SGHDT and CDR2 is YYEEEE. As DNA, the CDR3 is TGTGCCAGCAGCTTCATGGGGTGGGGAGGGAATGAGCAGTTCTTC. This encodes CASSFMGWGGNEQFF.

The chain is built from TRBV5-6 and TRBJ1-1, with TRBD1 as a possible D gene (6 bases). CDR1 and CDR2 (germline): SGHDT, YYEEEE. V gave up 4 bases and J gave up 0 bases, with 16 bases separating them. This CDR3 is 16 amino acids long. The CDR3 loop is CASSNTGIRMNTEAFF. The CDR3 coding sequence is TGTGCCAGCAGCAACACAGGGATTCGAATGAACACTGAAGCTTTCTTT. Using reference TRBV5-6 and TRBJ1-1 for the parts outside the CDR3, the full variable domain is DAGVTQSPTHLIKTRGQQVTLRCSPKSGHDTVSWYQQALGQGPQFIFQYYEEEERQRGNFPDRFSGHQFPNYSSELNVNALLLGDSALYLCASSNTGIRMNTEAFFGQGTRLTVV.